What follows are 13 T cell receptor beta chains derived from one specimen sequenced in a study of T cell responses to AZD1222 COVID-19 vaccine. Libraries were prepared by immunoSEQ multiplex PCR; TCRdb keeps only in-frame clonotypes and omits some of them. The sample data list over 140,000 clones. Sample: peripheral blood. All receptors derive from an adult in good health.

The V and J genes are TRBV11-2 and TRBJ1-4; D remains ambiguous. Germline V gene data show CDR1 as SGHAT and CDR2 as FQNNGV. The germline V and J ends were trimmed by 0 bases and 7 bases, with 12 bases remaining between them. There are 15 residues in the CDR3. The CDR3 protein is CASSLDPARSEKLFF. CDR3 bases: TGTGCCAGCAGCTTAGACCCGGCCCGCTCTGAAAAACTGTTTTTT.

The CDR3 DNA follows: TGTGCCAGCAGCCAGGCCCTTGGGGCCAAAAACATTCAGTACTTC. It translates to CASSQALGAKNIQYF. This chain uses TRBV11-3 with TRBJ2-4; D unresolved. The CDR3 runs to 15 residues. CDR1 SGHNT and CDR2 YENEEA come from the germline V gene. Trimming removed 5 bases from V and 1 base from J, with 12 bases in between.

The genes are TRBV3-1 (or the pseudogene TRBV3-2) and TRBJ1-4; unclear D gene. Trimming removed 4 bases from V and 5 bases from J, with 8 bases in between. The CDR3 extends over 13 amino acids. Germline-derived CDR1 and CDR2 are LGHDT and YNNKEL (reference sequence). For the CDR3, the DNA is TGTGCCAGCAGCCCGGCCATAAATGAAAAACTGTTTTTT. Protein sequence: CASSPAINEKLFF.

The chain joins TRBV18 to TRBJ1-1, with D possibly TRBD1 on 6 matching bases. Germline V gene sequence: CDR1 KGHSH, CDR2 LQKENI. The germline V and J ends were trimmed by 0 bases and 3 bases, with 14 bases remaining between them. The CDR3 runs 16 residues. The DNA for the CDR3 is TGTGCCAGCTCACCACCCAATTCAGGGGATCACACTGAAGCTTTCTTT. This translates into CASSPPNSGDHTEAFF.

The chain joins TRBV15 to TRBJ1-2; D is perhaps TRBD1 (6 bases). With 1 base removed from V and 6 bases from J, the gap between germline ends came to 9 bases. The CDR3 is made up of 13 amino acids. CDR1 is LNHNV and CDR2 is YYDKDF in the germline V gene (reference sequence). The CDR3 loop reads CATSRAQGHGYTF. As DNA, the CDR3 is TGTGCCACCAGCAGAGCCCAGGGGCATGGCTACACCTTC.

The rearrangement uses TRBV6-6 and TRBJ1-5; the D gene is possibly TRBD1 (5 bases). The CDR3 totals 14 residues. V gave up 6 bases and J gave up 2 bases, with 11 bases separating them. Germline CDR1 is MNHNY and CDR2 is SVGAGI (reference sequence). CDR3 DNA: TGTGCCAGCAGAGGGGTGGGGGGCAATCAGCCCCAGCATTTT. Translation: CASRGVGGNQPQHF.

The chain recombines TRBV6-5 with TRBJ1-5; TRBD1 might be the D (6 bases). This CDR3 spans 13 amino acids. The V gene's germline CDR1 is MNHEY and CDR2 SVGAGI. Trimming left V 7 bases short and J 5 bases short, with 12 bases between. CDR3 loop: CASTQDRYQPQHF. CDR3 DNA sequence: TGTGCCAGCACACAGGACAGATATCAGCCCCAGCATTTT.

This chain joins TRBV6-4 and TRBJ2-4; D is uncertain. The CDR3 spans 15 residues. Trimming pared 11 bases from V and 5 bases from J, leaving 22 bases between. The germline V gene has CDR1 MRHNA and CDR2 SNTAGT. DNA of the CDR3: TGTGCCCACCTGCTTCACATCGGATATCAAAACATTCAGTACTTC. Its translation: CAHLLHIGYQNIQYF.

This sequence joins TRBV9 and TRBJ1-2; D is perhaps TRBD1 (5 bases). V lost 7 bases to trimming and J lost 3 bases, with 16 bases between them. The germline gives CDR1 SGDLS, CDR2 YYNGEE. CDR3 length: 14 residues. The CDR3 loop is CASGTGTKDYGYTF. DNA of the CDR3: TGTGCCAGCGGCACGGGGACGAAGGACTATGGCTACACCTTC.

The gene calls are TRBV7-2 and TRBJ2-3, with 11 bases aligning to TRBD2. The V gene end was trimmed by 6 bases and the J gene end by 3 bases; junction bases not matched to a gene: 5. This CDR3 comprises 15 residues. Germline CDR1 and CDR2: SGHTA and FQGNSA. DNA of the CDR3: TGTGCCAGCAGTCTAGCGGGGGGAATTACAGATACGCAGTATTTT. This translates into CASSLAGGITDTQYF. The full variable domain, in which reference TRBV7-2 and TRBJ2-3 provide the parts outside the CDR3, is GAGVSQSPSNKVTEKGKDVELRCDPISGHTALYWYRQSLGQGLEFLIYFQGNSAPDKSGLPSDRFSAERTGGSVSTLTIQRTQQEDSAVYLCASSLAGGITDTQYFGPGTRLTVL.

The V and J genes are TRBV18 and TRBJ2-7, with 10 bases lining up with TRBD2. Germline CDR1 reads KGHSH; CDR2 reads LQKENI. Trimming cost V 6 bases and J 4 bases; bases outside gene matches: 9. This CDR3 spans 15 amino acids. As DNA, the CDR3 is TGTGCCAGCTCGCAATCTAGCGGGGGCCCGTACGAGCAGTACTTC. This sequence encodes CASSQSSGGPYEQYF.

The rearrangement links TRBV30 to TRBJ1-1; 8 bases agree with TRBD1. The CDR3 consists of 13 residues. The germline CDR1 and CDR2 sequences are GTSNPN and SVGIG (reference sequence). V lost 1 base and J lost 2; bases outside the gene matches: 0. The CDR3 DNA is TGTGCCTGGAGTGCAGGGGGCAACACTGAAGCTTTCTTT. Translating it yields CAWSAGGNTEAFF.

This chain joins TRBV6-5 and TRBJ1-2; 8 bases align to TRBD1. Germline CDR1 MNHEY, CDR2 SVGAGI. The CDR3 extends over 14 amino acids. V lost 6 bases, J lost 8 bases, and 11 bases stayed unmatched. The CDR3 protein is CASSQNTGGKGYTF. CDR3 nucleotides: TGTGCCAGCAGCCAAAATACAGGGGGGAAAGGCTACACCTTC.